The 5 T cell receptor beta chains presented below share a single source sample, sequenced in a study of T cell repertoires in cytomegalovirus infection. Using its own MiXCR run on the reads, TCRdb lists one record per CDR3 protein. The data hold hundreds of thousands of distinct CDR3 sequences, with 24% observed a single time. Sequenced input: CD8+ T cells from PBMCs. The receptors come from a human donor in good health (CMV status not recorded). Some clones in this sample may be carry-over from other donors' samples.

The V gene is TRBV28, the J gene TRBJ1-2, with TRBD1 matching 9 bases. The CDR3 is 15 residues long. Germline V lookup: CDR1 MDHEN, CDR2 SYDVKM. Germline trimming cut 5 bases from V and 4 bases from J; bases unmatched to any gene: 8. Written as DNA, the CDR3 is TGTGCCAGCAGTGGCGCTGGACAGGGGCCCTATGGCTACACCTTC. Translated, it gives CASSGAGQGPYGYTF.

Notes on this clonotype: One junction end does not reproduce the germline sequence, and a read error may be involved. The chain combines TRBV7-9 with TRBJ2-5; 10 nucleotides agree with TRBD2. The CDR3 runs to 16 residues. Germline lookup yields CDR1 SEHNR and CDR2 FQNEAQ (reference sequence). Here the CDR3 reads CASILPGLAEQETQHF. In DNA, the CDR3 is TGTGCCAGCATCCTCCCCGGACTAGCGGAGCAAGAGACCCAGCACTTC.

This clonotype was observed at least ten times. The rearrangement links TRBV7-9 to TRBJ1-1; D gene ambiguous. Germline assignment: CDR1 SEHNR and CDR2 FQNEAQ (reference sequence). V lost 1 base and J 0 bases, leaving 9 bases between the germline ends. This CDR3 comprises 15 residues. This chain's CDR3 is CASSLGVGLNTEAFF. Here the CDR3 DNA reads TGTGCCAGCAGCTTAGGGGTGGGCTTGAACACTGAAGCTTTCTTT.

Turning to this clonotype: This may stem from a read error, because a much larger clone lies one nucleotide away. The chain joins TRBV6-2 or TRBV6-3 to TRBJ2-2, with D possibly being TRBD2 (7 bases). This CDR3 has 17 amino acids. Germline values: CDR1 MNHEY, CDR2 SVGEGT. The V and J ends lost 7 bases and 4 bases respectively, with 22 bases between them. CDR3 residues: CASKRPMGGHRTGELFF. DNA for the CDR3: TGTGCCAGCAAACGCCCCATGGGGGGGCATCGCACCGGGGAGCTGTTTTTT.

This clonotype was seen a handful of times. V gene TRBV2 combines with J gene TRBJ2-1; 9 nucleotides line up with TRBD2. Germline values: CDR1 SNHLY, CDR2 FYNNEI. The CDR3 length is 11 residues. Losses at the gene ends were 11 bases for V and 8 bases for J; bases not matched to a gene: 4. The CDR3 here is CARGGEHEQFF. CDR3 coding DNA: TGTGCCCGCGGGGGGGAGCATGAGCAGTTCTTC.